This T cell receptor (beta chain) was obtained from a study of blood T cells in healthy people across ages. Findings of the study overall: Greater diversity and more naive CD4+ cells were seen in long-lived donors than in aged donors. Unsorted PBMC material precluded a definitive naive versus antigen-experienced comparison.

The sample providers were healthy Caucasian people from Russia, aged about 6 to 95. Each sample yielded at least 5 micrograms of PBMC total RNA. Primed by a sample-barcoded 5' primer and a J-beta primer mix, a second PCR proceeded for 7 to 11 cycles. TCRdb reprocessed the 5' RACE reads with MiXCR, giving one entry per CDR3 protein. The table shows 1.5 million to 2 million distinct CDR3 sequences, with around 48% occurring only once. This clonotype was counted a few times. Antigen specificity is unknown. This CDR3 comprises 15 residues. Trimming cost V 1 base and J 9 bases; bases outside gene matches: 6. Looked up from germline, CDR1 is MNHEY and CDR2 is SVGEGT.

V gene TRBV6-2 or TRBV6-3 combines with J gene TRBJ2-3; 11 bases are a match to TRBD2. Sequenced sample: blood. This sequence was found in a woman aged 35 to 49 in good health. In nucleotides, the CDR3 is TGTGCCAGCAGTTACTTTAGCGGGGGGGCGTCAACGCAGTATTTT. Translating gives CASSYFSGGASTQYF.